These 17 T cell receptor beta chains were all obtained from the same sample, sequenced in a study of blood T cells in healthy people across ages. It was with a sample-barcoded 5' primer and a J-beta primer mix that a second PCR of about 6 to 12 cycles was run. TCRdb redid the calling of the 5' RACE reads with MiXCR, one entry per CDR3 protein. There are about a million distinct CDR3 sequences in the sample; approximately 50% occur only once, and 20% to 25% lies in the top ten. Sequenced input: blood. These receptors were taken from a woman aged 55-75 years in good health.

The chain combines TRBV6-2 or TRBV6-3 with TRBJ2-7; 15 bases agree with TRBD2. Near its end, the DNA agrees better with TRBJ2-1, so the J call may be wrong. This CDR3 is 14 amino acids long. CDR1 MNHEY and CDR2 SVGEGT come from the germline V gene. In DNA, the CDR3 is TGTGCCAGCAGACAAGGACTAGCGGGAGGGGAGCAGTTCTTC. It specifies CASRQGLAGGEQFF.

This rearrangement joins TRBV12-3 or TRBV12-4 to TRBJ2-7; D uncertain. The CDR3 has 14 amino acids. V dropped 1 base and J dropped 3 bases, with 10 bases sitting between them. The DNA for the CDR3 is TGTGCCAGCAGTTTAGGTCTGGGAAACTACGAGCAGTACTTC. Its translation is CASSLGLGNYEQYF.

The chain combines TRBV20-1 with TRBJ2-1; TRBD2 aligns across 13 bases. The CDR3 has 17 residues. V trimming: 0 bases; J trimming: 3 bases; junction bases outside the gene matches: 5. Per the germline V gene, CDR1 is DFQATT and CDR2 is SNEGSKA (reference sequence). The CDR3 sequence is CSARDRTSGRFYNEQFF. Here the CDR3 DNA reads TGCAGTGCTAGAGATAGGACTAGCGGGAGATTCTACAATGAGCAGTTCTTC.

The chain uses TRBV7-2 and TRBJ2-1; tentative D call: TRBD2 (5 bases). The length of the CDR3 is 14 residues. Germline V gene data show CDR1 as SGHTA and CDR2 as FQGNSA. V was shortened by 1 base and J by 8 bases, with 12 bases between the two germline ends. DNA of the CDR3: TGTGCCAGCAGCTTAGGGGGTGGGAGTGATGAGCAGTTCTTC. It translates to CASSLGGGSDEQFF.

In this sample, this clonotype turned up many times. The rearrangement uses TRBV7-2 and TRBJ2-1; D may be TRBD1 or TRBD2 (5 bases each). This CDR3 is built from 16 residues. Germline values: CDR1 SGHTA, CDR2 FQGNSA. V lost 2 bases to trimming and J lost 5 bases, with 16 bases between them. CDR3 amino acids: CASSLQSGTNDNEQFF. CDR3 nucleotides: TGTGCCAGCAGCTTACAGTCCGGGACGAATGACAATGAGCAGTTCTTC.

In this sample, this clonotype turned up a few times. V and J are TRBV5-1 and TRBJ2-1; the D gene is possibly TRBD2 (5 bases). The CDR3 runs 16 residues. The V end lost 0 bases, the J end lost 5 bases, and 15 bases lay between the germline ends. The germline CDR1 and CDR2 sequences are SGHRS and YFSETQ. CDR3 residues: CASSLEGQRIDNEQFF. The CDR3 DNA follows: TGCGCCAGCAGCTTGGAAGGTCAGCGGATCGACAATGAGCAGTTCTTC.

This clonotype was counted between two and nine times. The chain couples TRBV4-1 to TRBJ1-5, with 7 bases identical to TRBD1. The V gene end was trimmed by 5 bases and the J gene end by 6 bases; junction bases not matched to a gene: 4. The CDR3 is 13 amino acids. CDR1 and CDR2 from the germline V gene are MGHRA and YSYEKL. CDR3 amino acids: CASSSDRIQPQHF. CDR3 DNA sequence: TGCGCCAGCAGCTCGGACAGGATTCAGCCCCAGCATTTT.

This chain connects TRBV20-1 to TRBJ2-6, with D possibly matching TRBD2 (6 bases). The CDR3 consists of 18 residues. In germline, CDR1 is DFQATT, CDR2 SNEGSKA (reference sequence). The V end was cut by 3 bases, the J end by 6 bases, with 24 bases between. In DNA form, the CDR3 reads TGCAGTGCTAGGGACTTGGACGGGAGATCATCTTTGGCCAACGTCCTGACTTTC. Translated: CSARDLDGRSSLANVLTF.

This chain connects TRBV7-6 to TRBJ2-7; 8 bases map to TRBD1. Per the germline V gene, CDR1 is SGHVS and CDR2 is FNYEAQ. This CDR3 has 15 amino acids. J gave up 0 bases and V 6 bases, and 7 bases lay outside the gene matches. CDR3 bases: TGTGCCAGCAGTTACCGACAGGGGACCTCCTACGAGCAGTACTTC. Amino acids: CASSYRQGTSYEQYF.

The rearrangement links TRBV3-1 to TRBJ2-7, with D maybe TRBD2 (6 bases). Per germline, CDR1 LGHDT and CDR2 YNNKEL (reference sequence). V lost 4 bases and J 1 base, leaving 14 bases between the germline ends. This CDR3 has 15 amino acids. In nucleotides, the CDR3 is TGTGCCAGCAGCCGGGCGGGGACGGCTTCCTACGAGCAGTACTTC. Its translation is CASSRAGTASYEQYF.

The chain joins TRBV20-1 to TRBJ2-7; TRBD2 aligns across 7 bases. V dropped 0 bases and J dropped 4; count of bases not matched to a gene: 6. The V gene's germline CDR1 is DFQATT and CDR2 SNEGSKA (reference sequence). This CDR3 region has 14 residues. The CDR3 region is CSAREGGGRYEQYF. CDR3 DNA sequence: TGCAGTGCTAGAGAGGGGGGAGGGAGGTACGAGCAGTACTTC.

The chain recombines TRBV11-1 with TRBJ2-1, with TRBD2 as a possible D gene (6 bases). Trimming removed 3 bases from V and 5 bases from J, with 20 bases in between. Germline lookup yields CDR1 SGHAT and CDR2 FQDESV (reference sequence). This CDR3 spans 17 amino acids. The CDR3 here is CASSFSAGWAGNNEQFF. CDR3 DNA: TGTGCCAGCAGCTTTTCAGCTGGGTGGGCGGGAAACAATGAGCAGTTCTTC.

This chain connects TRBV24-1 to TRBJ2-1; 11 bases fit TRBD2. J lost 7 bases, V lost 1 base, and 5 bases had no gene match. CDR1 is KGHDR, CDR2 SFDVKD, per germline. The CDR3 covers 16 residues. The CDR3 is CATSDFGGLAENEQFF. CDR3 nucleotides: TGTGCCACCAGTGATTTCGGGGGACTAGCGGAGAATGAGCAGTTCTTC.

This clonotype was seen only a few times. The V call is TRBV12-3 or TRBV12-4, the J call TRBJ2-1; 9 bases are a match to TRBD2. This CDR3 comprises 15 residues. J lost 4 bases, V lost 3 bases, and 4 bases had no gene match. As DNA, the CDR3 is TGTGCCAGCAGTTTGGGCGGGAGGGCGTACAATGAGCAGTTCTTC. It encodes CASSLGGRAYNEQFF.

As DNA, the CDR3 is TGTGCCAGCAGTAAGCAGGGGGCGCAGGAAAAACTGTTTTTT. This encodes CASSKQGAQEKLFF. This chain connects TRBV6-5 to TRBJ1-4; 8 nucleotides match TRBD1. V shed 5 bases, J shed 8 bases, and the junction held 7 bases outside the gene matches. The CDR3 spans 14 residues. Germline-derived CDR1 and CDR2 are MNHEY and SVGAGI.

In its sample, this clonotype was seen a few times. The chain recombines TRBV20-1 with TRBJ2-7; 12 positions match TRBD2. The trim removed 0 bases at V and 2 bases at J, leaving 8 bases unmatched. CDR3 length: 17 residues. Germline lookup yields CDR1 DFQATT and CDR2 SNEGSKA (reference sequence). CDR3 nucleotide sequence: TGCAGTGCTAGAGATCTCCTAGCGGGAGGGGTTGCCTACGAGCAGTACTTC. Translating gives CSARDLLAGGVAYEQYF.

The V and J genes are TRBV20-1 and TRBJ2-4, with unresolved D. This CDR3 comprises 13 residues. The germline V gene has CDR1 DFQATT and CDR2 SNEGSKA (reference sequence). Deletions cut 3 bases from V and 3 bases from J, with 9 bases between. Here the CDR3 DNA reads TGCAGTGCTAGGTTGCAAAACAAAAACATTCAGTACTTC. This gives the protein CSARLQNKNIQYF.